These T cell receptor beta chains were read from a single sample in a study of cytomegalovirus exposure and HLA in healthy donors. Here immunoSEQ multiplex PCR was the method, and the copy in TCRdb shows in-frame clones only, minus some. This sample has about 180,000 clones, with 60% to 85% found just once. Material for sequencing was PBMCs. The receptors originated from a man aged 18-30 years in good health and CMV-seronegative. CDR3s include the opening cysteine and the closing phenylalanine or tryptophan.

v_call: TRBV6-1; cdr3_aa: CASSTPLLNTEAFF
v_call: TRBV30; cdr3_aa: CAWSYGYEQYF
v_call: TRBV27; cdr3_aa: CASSLLAGAMNEQYF
v_call: TRBV7-9; cdr3_aa: CSSSLSARRLGNTIYF
v_call: TRBV19; cdr3_aa: CASQLNPGQAYEQYF
v_call: TRBV28; cdr3_aa: CASSFEGRGWGSPLHF
v_call: TRBV6-5; cdr3_aa: CASSYAPGRPTDTQYF
v_call: TRBV5-5; cdr3_aa: CASSWGTVYNSPLHF
v_call: TRBV6-6; cdr3_aa: CASAGVGNTIYF
v_call: TRBV27; cdr3_aa: CASSLHSGNSPLHF
v_call: TRBV7-9; cdr3_aa: CASSSRDRGNTIYF
v_call: TRBV5-6; cdr3_aa: CASSFSGAEQYF
v_call: TRBV6-5; cdr3_aa: CASSYSRGGTGELFF
v_call: TRBV27; cdr3_aa: CASSLTGRNTEAFF
v_call: TRBV7-3; cdr3_aa: CASSSTGNTGELFF
v_call: TRBV28; cdr3_aa: CASSLPSDSSSNYGYTF
v_call: TRBV28; cdr3_aa: CASSRHRTANYGYTF
v_call: TRBV2; cdr3_aa: CASSPLGAPGGYTF
v_call: TRBV6-1; cdr3_aa: CASVITANTGELFF
v_call: TRBV7-9; cdr3_aa: CASSSPDKGGPETQYF
v_call: TRBV19; cdr3_aa: CASSIRRAGNTIYF
v_call: TRBV7-2; cdr3_aa: CASSWGGARREQYF
v_call: TRBV12-5; cdr3_aa: CASGLPPSGQYF